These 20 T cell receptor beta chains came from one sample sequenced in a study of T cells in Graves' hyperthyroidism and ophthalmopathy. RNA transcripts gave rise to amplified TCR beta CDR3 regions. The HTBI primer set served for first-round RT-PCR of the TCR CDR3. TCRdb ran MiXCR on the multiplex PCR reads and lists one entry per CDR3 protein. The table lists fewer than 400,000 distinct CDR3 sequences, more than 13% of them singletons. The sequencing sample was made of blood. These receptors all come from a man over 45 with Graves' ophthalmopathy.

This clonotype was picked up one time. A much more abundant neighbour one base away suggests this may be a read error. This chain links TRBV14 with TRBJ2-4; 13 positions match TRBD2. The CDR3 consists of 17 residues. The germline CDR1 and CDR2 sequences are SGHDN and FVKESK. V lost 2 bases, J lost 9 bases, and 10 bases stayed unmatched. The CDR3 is CASSQRTSGGRRSIQYF. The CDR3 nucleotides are TGTGCCAGCAGCCAACGGACTAGCGGGGGCCGGCGGAGCATTCAGTACTTC.

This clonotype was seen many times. CDR3 DNA: TGTGCCAGCAGACAGACACGTAGCTCCTACGAGCAGTACTTC. Its translation: CASRQTRSSYEQYF. J is TRBJ2-7 and V is TRBV6-1, with D hard to call. The CDR3 is 14 residues long. Trimming stripped 6 bases from V and 0 bases from J, with 12 bases between. Germline V lookup: CDR1 MNHNS, CDR2 SASEGT.

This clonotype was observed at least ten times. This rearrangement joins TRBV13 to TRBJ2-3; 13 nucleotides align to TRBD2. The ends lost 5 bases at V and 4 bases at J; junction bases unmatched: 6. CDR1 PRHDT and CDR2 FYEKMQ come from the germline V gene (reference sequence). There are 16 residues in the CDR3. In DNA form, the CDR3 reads TGTGCCAGCAGCCAGTGGACTAGCGGGAGTGCAGATACGCAGTATTTT. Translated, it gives CASSQWTSGSADTQYF.

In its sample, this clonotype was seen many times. CDR3 region: CASSLVLAGTDTQYF. The DNA for the CDR3 is TGCGCCAGCAGCTTGGTTCTAGCGGGAACAGATACGCAGTATTTT. V and J are TRBV5-1 and TRBJ2-3; 9 bases line up with TRBD2. CDR3 size: 15 residues. Germline lookup yields CDR1 SGHRS and CDR2 YFSETQ. J lost 3 bases, V lost 0 bases, and 2 bases had no gene match.

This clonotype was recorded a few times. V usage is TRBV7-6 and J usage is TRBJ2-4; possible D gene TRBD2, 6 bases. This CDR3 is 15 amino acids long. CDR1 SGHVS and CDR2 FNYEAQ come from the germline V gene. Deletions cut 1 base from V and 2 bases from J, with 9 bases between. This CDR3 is CASSLEAGPKNIQYF. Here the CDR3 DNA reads TGTGCCAGCAGCTTAGAGGCGGGGCCCAAAAACATTCAGTACTTC.

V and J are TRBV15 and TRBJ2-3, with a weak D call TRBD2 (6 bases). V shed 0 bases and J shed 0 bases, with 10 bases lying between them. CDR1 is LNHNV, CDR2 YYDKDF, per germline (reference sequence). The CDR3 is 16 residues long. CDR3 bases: TGTGCCACCAGCAGAGATCGGGGACTTAGCACAGATACGCAGTATTTT. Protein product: CATSRDRGLSTDTQYF.

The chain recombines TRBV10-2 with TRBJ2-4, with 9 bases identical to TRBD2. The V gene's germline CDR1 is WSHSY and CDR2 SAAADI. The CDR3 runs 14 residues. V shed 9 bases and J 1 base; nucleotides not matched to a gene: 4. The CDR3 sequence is CASSGSGAKNIQYF. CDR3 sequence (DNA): TGCGCCAGTAGCGGGAGTGGGGCCAAAAACATTCAGTACTTC.

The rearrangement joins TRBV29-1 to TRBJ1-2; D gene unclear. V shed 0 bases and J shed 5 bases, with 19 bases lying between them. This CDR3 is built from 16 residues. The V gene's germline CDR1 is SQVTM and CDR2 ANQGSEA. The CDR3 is CSVEDREGSGGYGYTF. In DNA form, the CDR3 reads TGCAGCGTTGAAGATCGAGAGGGTTCAGGAGGATATGGCTACACCTTC.

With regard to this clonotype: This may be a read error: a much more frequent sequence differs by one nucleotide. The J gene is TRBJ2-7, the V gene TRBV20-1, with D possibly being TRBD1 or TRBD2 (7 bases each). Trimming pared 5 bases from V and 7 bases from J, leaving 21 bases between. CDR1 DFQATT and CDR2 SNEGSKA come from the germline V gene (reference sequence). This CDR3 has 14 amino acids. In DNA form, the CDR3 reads TGCAGTGCTTCACTAGCGTCACCCAGGGGGGAGCAGTACTTC. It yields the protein CSASLASPRGEQYF.

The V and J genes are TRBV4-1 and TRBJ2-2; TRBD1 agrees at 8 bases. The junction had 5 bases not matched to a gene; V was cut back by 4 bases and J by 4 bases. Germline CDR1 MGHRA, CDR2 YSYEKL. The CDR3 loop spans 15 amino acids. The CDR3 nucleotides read TGCGCCAGCAGCCGGACAGGGTCGGTCACCGGGGAGCTGTTTTTT. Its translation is CASSRTGSVTGELFF.

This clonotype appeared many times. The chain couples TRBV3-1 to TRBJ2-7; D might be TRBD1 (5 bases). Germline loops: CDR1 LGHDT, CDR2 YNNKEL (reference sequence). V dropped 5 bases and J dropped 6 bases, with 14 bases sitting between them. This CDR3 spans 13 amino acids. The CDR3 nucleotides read TGTGCCAGCAGCTTTACAGGAACTCGCGAGCAGTACTTC. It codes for CASSFTGTREQYF.

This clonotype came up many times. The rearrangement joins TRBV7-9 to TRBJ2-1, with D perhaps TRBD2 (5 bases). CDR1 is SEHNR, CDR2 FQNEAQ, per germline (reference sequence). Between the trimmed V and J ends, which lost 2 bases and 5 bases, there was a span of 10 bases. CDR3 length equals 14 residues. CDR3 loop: CASSLRSADNEQFF. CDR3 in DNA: TGTGCCAGCAGCTTACGTAGCGCTGACAATGAGCAGTTCTTC.

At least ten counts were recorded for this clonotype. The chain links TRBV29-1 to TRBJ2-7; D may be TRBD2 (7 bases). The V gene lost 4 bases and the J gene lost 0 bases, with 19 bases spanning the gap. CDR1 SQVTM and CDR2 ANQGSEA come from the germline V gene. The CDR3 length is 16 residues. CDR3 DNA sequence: TGCAGCGTTGGTGGGGGCAGCGGGATAAGCTCCTACGAGCAGTACTTC. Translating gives CSVGGGSGISSYEQYF.

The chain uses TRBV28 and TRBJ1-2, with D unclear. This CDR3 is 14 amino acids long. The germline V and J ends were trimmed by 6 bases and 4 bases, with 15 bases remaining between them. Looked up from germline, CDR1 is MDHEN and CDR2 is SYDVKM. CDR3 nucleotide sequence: TGTGCCAGCAGGTCCGACATAAACCCCTATGGCTACACCTTC. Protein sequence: CASRSDINPYGYTF.

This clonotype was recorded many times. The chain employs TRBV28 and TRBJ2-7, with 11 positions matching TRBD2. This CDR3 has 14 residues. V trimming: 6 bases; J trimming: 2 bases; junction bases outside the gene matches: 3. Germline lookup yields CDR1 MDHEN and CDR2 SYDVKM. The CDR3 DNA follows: TGTGCCAGCAGAGATAGCGGGAGGGCCTACGAGCAGTACTTC. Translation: CASRDSGRAYEQYF.

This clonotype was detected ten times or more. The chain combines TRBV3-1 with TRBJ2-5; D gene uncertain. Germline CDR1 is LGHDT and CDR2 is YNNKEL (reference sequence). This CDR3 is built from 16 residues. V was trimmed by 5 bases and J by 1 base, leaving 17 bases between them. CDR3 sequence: CASSERQLQTQETQYF. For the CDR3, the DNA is TGTGCCAGCAGCGAACGACAACTGCAGACCCAAGAGACCCAGTACTTC.

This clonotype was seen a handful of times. Written as DNA, the CDR3 is TGTGCCAGCAGCGATAGCGGGACTACAGGGAATGAGCAGTTCTTC. Translating it yields CASSDSGTTGNEQFF. The chain carries TRBV9 and TRBJ2-1, with TRBD2 identical over 8 bases. Per the germline V gene, CDR1 is SGDLS and CDR2 is YYNGEE. V was clipped by 3 bases and J by 7 bases; unmatched bases: 9. The CDR3 loop spans 15 amino acids.

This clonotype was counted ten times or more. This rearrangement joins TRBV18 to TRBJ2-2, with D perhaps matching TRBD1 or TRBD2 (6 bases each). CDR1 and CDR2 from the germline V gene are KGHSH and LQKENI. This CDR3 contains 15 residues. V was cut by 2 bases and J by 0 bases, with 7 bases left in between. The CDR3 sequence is CASSPRGANTGELFF. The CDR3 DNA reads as TGTGCCAGCTCACCAAGGGGGGCGAACACCGGGGAGCTGTTTTTT.

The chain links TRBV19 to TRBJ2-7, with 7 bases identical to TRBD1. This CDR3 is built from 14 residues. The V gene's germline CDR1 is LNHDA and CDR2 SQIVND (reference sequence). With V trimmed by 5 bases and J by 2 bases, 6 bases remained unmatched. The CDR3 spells CASSDPGTAYEQYF. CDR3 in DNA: TGTGCCAGTAGTGACCCCGGGACAGCCTACGAGCAGTACTTC.

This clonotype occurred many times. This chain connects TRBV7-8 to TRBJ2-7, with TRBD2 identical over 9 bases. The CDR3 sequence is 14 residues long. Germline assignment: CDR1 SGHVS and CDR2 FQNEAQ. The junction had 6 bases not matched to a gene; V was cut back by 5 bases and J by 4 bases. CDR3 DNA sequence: TGTGCCAGCAGCCGGGCTAGCGGGGTGTACGAGCAGTACTTC. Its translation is CASSRASGVYEQYF.